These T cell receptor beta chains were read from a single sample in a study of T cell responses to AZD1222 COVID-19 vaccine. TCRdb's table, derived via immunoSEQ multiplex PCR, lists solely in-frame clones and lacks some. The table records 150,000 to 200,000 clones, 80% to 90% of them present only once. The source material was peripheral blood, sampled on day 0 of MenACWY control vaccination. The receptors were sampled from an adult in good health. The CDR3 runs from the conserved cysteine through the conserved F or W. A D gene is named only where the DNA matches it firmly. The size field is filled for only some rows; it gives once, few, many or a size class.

DNA: TGTGCCAGCAGTTACTCGGACCCTCGGGATGGCTACACCTTC
CDR3: CASSYSDPRDGYTF
size: -
D: -
length: 14
V: TRBV6-5
J: TRBJ1-2

DNA: TGTGCCAGCAGCAAAACGGGACTAGCGGGAGATACGCAGTATTTT
CDR3: CASSKTGLAGDTQYF
size: -
D: TRBD2
length: 15
V: TRBV9
J: TRBJ2-3

DNA: TGTGCCAGTAAAGGGGGAGCCTACAATGAGCAGTTCTTC
CDR3: CASKGGAYNEQFF
size: once
D: -
length: 13
V: TRBV19
J: TRBJ2-1

DNA: TGTGCCTGGAGTGTACTAGAACGGATCTCTGGAAACACCATATATTTT
CDR3: CAWSVLERISGNTIYF
size: -
D: -
length: 16
V: TRBV30
J: TRBJ1-3

DNA: TGCGCCAGCAGCTTCCATACAGACAAGGGCAGCACTGAAGCTTTCTTT
CDR3: CASSFHTDKGSTEAFF
size: once
D: -
length: 16
V: TRBV5-1
J: TRBJ1-1

DNA: TGTGCCAGCAGCGCCAAAGGACCCAGCTCGAATGAGCAGTTCTTC
CDR3: CASSAKGPSSNEQFF
size: -
D: -
length: 15
V: TRBV11-1
J: TRBJ2-1

DNA: TGCGCCAGCAGCCCAGGTTTACAGGGTCCGGCGGATCAGCCCCAGCATTTT
CDR3: CASSPGLQGPADQPQHF
size: -
D: -
length: 17
V: TRBV4-1
J: TRBJ1-5

DNA: TGTGCCAGCAGCGCAACAGGGACAGGAGGCTACAATGAGCAGTTCTTC
CDR3: CASSATGTGGYNEQFF
size: -
D: TRBD1
length: 16
V: TRBV9
J: TRBJ2-1

DNA: TGTGCCAGTAGTATTGAGGGCCGGAGCTACACCTTC
CDR3: CASSIEGRSYTF
size: once
D: -
length: 12
V: TRBV19
J: TRBJ1-2

DNA: TGTGCCAGCAGTTTTCAGGACAGTAGGACAGATACGCAGTATTTT
CDR3: CASSFQDSRTDTQYF
size: -
D: -
length: 15
V: TRBV28
J: TRBJ2-3

DNA: TGCAGCGTGGTATCTATCGGTGGGACTAGCGGGGGGGCGAGCTCCTACAATGAGCAGTTCTTC
CDR3: CSVVSIGGTSGGASSYNEQFF
size: -
D: TRBD2
length: 21
V: TRBV29-1
J: TRBJ2-1

DNA: TGTGCCAGCAGTCGCAGGACTAGCGGGGTTGAGACCCAGTACTTC
CDR3: CASSRRTSGVETQYF
size: -
D: TRBD2
length: 15
V: TRBV3-1/TRBV3-2
J: TRBJ2-5

DNA: TGTGCCAGCAGCGCCGGCGTTGCGGGGGCAGATACGCAGTATTTT
CDR3: CASSAGVAGADTQYF
size: -
D: TRBD2
length: 15
V: TRBV7-8
J: TRBJ2-3

DNA: TGTGCCAGCTCTACGACACGCTCCCAGCGGGCCTACAATGAGCAGTTCTTC
CDR3: CASSTTRSQRAYNEQFF
size: -
D: -
length: 17
V: TRBV18
J: TRBJ2-1

DNA: TGTGCCAGCAGCCTCACGGGGGGAAGCAATCAGCCCCAGCATTTT
CDR3: CASSLTGGSNQPQHF
size: -
D: -
length: 15
V: TRBV6-5
J: TRBJ1-5

DNA: TGTGCCAGCAGTGAGGGCACTGAAGCTTTCTTT
CDR3: CASSEGTEAFF
size: once
D: -
length: 11
V: TRBV2
J: TRBJ1-1

DNA: TGCAGCGTGGTGGACAGGGGGTCCTACGAGCAGTACTTC
CDR3: CSVVDRGSYEQYF
size: -
D: TRBD1
length: 13
V: TRBV29-1
J: TRBJ2-7

DNA: TGTGCCAGCAGCTTAGGGACAGAAACAGATACGCAGTATTTT
CDR3: CASSLGTETDTQYF
size: -
D: -
length: 14
V: TRBV11-1
J: TRBJ2-3

DNA: TGTGCCACCATTCACACTACGGGTAAATCGTACTTC
CDR3: CATIHTTGKSYF
size: -
D: -
length: 12
V: TRBV6-5
J: TRBJ2-7

DNA: TGTGCCAGCAGCGCCGGGCCCCAAAATCAGCCCCAGCATTTT
CDR3: CASSAGPQNQPQHF
size: -
D: -
length: 14
V: TRBV7-9
J: TRBJ1-5

DNA: TGTGCCACCTCCCCGGGACAAGTTAACTATGGCTACACCTTC
CDR3: CATSPGQVNYGYTF
size: -
D: -
length: 14
V: TRBV6-4
J: TRBJ1-2

DNA: TGTGCCAGCAGTGAAACAGACTATGGCTACACCTTC
CDR3: CASSETDYGYTF
size: -
D: -
length: 12
V: TRBV2
J: TRBJ1-2

DNA: TGTGCCAGCTCACAGGGATCGGGGACAAGGGGGTCGGAGACCCAGTACTTC
CDR3: CASSQGSGTRGSETQYF
size: -
D: -
length: 17
V: TRBV18
J: TRBJ2-5

DNA: TGTGCCAGCAGCCAAACCCACGGACAGGGAGGGAACACCATATATTTT
CDR3: CASSQTHGQGGNTIYF
size: -
D: TRBD1
length: 16
V: TRBV3-1/TRBV3-2
J: TRBJ1-3

DNA: TGTGCCAGCAGTTTTGACGGGGACCCAGAGACCCAGTACTTC
CDR3: CASSFDGDPETQYF
size: -
D: -
length: 14
V: TRBV27
J: TRBJ2-5

DNA: TGTGCCAGCAGGCGGACAGGGGTAAGGGCCCAGGGAACTGAAGCTTTCTTT
CDR3: CASRRTGVRAQGTEAFF
size: -
D: TRBD1
length: 17
V: TRBV7-8
J: TRBJ1-1

DNA: TGTGCCAGCAGCTTGTTTGCCGAATTTTCCTACGAGCAGTACTTC
CDR3: CASSLFAEFSYEQYF
size: -
D: -
length: 15
V: TRBV5-6
J: TRBJ2-7

DNA: TGTGCCAGCAGTGAGGAAGGGATCGGAAACACCATATATTTT
CDR3: CASSEEGIGNTIYF
size: -
D: -
length: 14
V: TRBV2
J: TRBJ1-3

DNA: TGTGCCAGCAGCAAAGAGGTGGGCCGCATCAGCTCTGGAAACACCATATATTTT
CDR3: CASSKEVGRISSGNTIYF
size: -
D: -
length: 18
V: TRBV21-1
J: TRBJ1-3

DNA: TGTGCCAGCAGCTTAGGCCGCATGGGGGCTAACTATGGCTACACCTTC
CDR3: CASSLGRMGANYGYTF
size: few
D: -
length: 16
V: TRBV7-8
J: TRBJ1-2

DNA: TGTGCCAGCTCACCCCCGGGAAGGAACACTGAAGCTTTCTTT
CDR3: CASSPPGRNTEAFF
size: once
D: -
length: 14
V: TRBV18
J: TRBJ1-1

DNA: TGTGCCAGCAGTACATCCTACGAGCAGTACTTC
CDR3: CASSTSYEQYF
size: -
D: -
length: 11
V: TRBV3-1/TRBV3-2
J: TRBJ2-7

DNA: TGTGCCAGCAGTCAACATTCCGAACGTATAGCCAAAAACATTCAGTACTTC
CDR3: CASSQHSERIAKNIQYF
size: -
D: -
length: 17
V: TRBV6-2/TRBV6-3
J: TRBJ2-4

DNA: TGTGCCTGGAGTAGTAGCACCTACGAGCAGTACTTC
CDR3: CAWSSSTYEQYF
size: once
D: -
length: 12
V: TRBV30
J: TRBJ2-7

DNA: TGTGCCAGCAGCTTCGTCGGGGATTACGAGCAGTACTTC
CDR3: CASSFVGDYEQYF
size: -
D: -
length: 13
V: TRBV7-9
J: TRBJ2-7

DNA: TGTGCCAGTAGTATAGCAGGCGGGGTCGGCACCGGGGAGCTGTTTTTT
CDR3: CASSIAGGVGTGELFF
size: -
D: -
length: 16
V: TRBV19
J: TRBJ2-2

DNA: TGTGCCTGGAGTGTAGGTGGGGCCGACAATGAGCAGTTCTTC
CDR3: CAWSVGGADNEQFF
size: -
D: -
length: 14
V: TRBV30
J: TRBJ2-1

DNA: TGCGCCAGCAGCTTGGTTGAGTCTGGAAACACCATATATTTT
CDR3: CASSLVESGNTIYF
size: -
D: -
length: 14
V: TRBV5-1
J: TRBJ1-3

DNA: TGTGCCAGCAGTTTTAGAGCGGGGGATTACAATGAGCAGTTCTTC
CDR3: CASSFRAGDYNEQFF
size: -
D: TRBD2
length: 15
V: TRBV27
J: TRBJ2-1

DNA: TGCAGTGCTAGAGCCGAAGAGACCCAGTACTTC
CDR3: CSARAEETQYF
size: -
D: -
length: 11
V: TRBV20-1
J: TRBJ2-5

DNA: TGTGCCAGCAGCGTAGAGGGTCAGGGGGCTTCTGGAAACACCATATATTTT
CDR3: CASSVEGQGASGNTIYF
size: -
D: TRBD1
length: 17
V: TRBV9
J: TRBJ1-3

DNA: TGTGCCAGCTCACCGGTGGGGAACTCCTACGAGCAGTACTTC
CDR3: CASSPVGNSYEQYF
size: -
D: -
length: 14
V: TRBV18
J: TRBJ2-7

DNA: TGTGCCAGCAGTGAATATAGAGCGGCGGATACGCAGTATTTT
CDR3: CASSEYRAADTQYF
size: -
D: -
length: 14
V: TRBV6-1
J: TRBJ2-3

DNA: TGTGCCAGCAGCGCGAGAGGGACTAGCGGGGCCCTATCCTACAATGAGCAGTTCTTC
CDR3: CASSARGTSGALSYNEQFF
size: -
D: TRBD2
length: 19
V: TRBV9
J: TRBJ2-1

DNA: TGCGCCAGCAGCCTGGGGACTAGCGGGGGGAACACCGGGGAGCTGTTTTTT
CDR3: CASSLGTSGGNTGELFF
size: -
D: TRBD2
length: 17
V: TRBV4-3
J: TRBJ2-2